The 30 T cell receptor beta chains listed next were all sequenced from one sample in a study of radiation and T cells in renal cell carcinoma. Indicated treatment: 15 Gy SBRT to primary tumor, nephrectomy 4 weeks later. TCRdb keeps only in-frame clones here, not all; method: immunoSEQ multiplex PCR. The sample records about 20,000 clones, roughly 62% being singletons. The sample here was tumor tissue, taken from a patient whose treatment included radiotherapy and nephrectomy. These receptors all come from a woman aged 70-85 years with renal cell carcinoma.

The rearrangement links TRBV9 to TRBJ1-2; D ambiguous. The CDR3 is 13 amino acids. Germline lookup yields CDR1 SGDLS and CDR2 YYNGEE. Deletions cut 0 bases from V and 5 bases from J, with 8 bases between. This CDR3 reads CASSVEGDYGYTF. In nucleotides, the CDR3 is TGTGCCAGCAGCGTAGAAGGAGATTATGGCTACACCTTC.

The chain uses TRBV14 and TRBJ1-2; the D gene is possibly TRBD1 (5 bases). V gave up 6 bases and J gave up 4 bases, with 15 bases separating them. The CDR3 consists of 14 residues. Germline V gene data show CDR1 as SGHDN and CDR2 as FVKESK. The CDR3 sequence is CASSPFTGGYGYTF. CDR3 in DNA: TGTGCCAGCAGTCCTTTCACAGGCGGCTATGGCTACACCTTC.

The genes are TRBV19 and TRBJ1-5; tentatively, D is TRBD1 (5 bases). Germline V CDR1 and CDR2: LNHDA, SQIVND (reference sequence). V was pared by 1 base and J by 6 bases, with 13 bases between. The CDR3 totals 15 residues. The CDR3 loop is CASSIGEGGGQPQHF. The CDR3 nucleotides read TGTGCCAGTAGTATAGGCGAAGGCGGGGGTCAGCCCCAGCATTTT.

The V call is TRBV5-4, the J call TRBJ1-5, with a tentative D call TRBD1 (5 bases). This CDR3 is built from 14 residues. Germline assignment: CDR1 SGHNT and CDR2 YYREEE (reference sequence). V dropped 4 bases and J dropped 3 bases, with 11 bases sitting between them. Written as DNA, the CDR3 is TGTGCCAGCAGCCTCGGGGGAAACAATCAGCCCCAGCATTTT. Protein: CASSLGGNNQPQHF.

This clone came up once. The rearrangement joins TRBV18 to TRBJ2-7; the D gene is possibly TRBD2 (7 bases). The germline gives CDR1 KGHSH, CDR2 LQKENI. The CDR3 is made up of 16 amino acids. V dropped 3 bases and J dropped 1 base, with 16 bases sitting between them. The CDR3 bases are TGTGCCAGCTCACCCGTCGGGGGAGGGGGTTCCTACGAGCAGTACTTC. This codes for CASSPVGGGGSYEQYF.

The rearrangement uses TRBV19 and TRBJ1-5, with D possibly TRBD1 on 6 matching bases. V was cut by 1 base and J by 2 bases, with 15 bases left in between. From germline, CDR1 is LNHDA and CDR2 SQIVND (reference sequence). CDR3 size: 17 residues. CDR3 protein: CASSIGNTGIGNQPQHF. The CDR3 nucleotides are TGTGCCAGTAGTATAGGGAACACAGGGATTGGCAATCAGCCCCAGCATTTT.

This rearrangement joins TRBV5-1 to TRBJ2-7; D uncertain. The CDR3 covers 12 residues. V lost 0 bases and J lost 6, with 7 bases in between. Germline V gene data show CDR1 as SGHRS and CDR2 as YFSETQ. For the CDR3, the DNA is TGCGCCAGCAGCTTGGTGGGGTCCGAGCAGTACTTC. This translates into CASSLVGSEQYF.

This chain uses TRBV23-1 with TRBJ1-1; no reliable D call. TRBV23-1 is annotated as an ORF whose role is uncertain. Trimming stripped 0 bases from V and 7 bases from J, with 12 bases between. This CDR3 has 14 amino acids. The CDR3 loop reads CASSQSSGEVEAFF. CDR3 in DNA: TGCGCCAGCAGTCAATCTTCGGGAGAGGTTGAAGCTTTCTTT.

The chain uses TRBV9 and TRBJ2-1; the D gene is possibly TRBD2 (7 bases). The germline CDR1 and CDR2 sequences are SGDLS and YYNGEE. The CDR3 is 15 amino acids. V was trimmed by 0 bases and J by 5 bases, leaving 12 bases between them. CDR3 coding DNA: TGTGCCAGCAGCGTAGCGGGGGGCAGGGACAATGAGCAGTTCTTC. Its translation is CASSVAGGRDNEQFF.

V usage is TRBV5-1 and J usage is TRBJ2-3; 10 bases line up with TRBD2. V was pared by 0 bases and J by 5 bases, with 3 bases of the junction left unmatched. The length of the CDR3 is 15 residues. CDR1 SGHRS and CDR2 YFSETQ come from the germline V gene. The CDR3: CASSLDGLAVDTQYF. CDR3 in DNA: TGCGCCAGCAGCTTGGATGGACTAGCGGTAGATACGCAGTATTTT. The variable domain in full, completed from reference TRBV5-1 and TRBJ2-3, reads KAGVTQTPRYLIKTRGQQVTLSCSPISGHRSVSWYQQTPGQGLQFLFEYFSETQRNKGNFPGRFSGRQFSNSRSEMNVSTLELGDSALYLCASSLDGLAVDTQYFGPGTRLTVL.

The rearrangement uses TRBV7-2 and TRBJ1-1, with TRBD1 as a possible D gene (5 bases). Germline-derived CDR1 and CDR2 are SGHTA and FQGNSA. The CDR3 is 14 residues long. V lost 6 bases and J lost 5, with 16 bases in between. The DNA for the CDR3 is TGTGCCAGCAGGCCCGGCAGGGTTACGACTGAAGCTTTCTTT. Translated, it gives CASRPGRVTTEAFF.

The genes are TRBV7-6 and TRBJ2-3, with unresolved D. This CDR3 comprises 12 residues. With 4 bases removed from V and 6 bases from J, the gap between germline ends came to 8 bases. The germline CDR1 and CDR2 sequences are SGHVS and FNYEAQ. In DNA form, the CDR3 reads TGTGCCAGCAGCTACGGTGATGATACGCAGTATTTT. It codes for CASSYGDDTQYF. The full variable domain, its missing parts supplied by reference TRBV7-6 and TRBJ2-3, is GAGVSQSPRYKVTKRGQDVALRCDPISGHVSLYWYRQALGQGPEFLTYFNYEAQQDKSGLPNDRFSAERPEGSISTLTIQRTEQRDSAMYRCASSYGDDTQYFGPGTRLTVL.

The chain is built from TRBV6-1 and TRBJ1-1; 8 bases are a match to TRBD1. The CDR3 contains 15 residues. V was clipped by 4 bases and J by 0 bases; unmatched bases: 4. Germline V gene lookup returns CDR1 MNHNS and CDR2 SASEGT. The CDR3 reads CASSARTGLNTEAFF. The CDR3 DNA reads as TGTGCCAGCAGTGCTAGGACAGGGTTGAACACTGAAGCTTTCTTT.

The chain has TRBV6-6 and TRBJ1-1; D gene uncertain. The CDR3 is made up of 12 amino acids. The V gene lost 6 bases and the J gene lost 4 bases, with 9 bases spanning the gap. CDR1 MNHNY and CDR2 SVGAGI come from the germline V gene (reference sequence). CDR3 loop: CASSDLGTEAFF. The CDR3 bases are TGTGCCAGCAGCGACTTGGGCACTGAAGCTTTCTTT.

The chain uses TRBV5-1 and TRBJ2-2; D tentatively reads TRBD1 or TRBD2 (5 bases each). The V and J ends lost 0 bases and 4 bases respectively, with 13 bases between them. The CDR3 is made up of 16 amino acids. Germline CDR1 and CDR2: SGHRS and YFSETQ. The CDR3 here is CASSLVTGRGTGELFF. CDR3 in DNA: TGCGCCAGCAGCTTGGTGACGGGGCGCGGCACCGGGGAGCTGTTTTTT.

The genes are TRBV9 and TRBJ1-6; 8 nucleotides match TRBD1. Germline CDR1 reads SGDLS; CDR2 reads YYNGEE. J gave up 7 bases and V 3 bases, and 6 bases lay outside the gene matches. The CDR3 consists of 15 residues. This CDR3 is CASSGMDRANSPLHF. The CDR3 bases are TGTGCCAGCAGCGGGATGGACAGGGCAAATTCACCCCTCCACTTT.

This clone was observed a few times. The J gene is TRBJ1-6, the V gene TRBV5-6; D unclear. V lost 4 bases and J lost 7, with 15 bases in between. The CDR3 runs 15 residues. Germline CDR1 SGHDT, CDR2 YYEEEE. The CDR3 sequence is CASSQEKGGNSPLHF. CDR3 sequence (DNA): TGTGCCAGCAGCCAGGAAAAGGGTGGGAATTCACCCCTCCACTTT.

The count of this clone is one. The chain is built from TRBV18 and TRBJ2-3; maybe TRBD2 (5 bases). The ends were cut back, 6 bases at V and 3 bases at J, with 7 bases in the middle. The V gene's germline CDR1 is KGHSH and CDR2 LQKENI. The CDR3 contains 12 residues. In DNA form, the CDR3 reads TGTGCCAGCTCTCCGGGGACAGATACGCAGTATTTT. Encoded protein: CASSPGTDTQYF.

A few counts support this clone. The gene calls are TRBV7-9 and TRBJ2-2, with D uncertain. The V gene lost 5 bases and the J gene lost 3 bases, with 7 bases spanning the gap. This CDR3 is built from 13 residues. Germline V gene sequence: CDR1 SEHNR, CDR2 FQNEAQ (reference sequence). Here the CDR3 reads CASSLLDTGELFF. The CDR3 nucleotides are TGTGCCAGCAGCCTGCTAGACACCGGGGAGCTGTTTTTT.

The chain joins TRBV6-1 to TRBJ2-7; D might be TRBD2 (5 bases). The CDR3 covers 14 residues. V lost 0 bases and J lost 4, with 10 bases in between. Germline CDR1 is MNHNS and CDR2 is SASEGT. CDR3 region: CASSEAPGMYEQYF. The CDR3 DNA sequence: TGTGCCAGCAGTGAAGCGCCGGGGATGTACGAGCAGTACTTC.

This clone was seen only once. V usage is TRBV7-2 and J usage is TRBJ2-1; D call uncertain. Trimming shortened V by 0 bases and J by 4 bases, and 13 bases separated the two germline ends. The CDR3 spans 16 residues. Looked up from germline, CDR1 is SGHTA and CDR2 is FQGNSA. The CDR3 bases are TGTGCCAGCAGCTTAGCGGTATCGCCTCTTTACAATGAGCAGTTCTTC. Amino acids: CASSLAVSPLYNEQFF.

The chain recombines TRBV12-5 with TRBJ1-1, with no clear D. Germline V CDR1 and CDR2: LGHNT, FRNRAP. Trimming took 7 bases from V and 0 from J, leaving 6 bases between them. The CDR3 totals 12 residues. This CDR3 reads CASATMNTEAFF. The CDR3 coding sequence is TGTGCTAGTGCCACCATGAACACTGAAGCTTTCTTT.

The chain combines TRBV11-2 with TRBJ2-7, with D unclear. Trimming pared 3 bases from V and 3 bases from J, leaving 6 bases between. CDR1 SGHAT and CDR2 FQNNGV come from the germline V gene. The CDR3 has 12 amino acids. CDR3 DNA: TGTGCCAGCAGCTTGGACCTCTACGAGCAGTACTTC. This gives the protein CASSLDLYEQYF.

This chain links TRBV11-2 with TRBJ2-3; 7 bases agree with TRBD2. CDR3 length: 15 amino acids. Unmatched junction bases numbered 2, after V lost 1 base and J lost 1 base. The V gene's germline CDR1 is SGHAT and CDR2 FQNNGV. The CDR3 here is CASSLGSGGTDTQYF. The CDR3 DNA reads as TGTGCCAGCAGCTTAGGGAGCGGGGGCACAGATACGCAGTATTTT.

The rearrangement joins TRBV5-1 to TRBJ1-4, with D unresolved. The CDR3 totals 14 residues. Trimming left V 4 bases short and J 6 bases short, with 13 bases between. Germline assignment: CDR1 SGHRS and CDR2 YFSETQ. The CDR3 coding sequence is TGCGCCAGCAGCACCACTCGTAGGGATGAAAAACTGTTTTTT. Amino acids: CASSTTRRDEKLFF.

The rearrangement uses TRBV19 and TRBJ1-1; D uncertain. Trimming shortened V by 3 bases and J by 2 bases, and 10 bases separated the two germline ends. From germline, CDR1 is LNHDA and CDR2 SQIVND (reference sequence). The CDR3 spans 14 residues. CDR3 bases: TGTGCCAGTAGTATTAGTACTTTAAACACTGAAGCTTTCTTT. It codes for CASSISTLNTEAFF.

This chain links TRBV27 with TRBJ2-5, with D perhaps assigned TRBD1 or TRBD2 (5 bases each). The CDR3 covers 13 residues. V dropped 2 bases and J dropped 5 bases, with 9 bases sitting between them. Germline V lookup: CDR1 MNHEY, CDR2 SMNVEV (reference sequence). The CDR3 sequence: CASSLIGGETQYF. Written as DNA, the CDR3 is TGTGCCAGCAGTTTAATTGGGGGTGAGACCCAGTACTTC.

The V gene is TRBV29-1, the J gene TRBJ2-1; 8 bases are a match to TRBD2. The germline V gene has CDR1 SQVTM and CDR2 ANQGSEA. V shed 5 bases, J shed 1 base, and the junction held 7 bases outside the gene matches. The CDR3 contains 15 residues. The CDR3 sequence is CSVSPGGSSYNEQFF. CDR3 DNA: TGCAGCGTTTCCCCGGGGGGGTCTTCCTACAATGAGCAGTTCTTC.

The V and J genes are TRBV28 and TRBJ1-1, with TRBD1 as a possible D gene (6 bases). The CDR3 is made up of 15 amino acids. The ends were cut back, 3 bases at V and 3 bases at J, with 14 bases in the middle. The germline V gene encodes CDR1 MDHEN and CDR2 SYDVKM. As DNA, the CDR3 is TGTGCCAGCAGTTTGGGGGCTGGGAGGGACACTGAAGCTTTCTTT. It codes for CASSLGAGRDTEAFF.

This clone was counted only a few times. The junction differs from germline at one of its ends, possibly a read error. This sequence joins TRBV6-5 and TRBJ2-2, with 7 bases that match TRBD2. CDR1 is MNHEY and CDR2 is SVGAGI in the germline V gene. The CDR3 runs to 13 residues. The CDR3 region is CASRSYGGGGLFF. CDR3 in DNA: TGTGCCAGCAGATCCTATGGAGGCGGGGGGCTGTTTTTT.